This TCR beta chain came from a study of T-cell reconstitution after alpha-beta-depleted transplantation in children. Study observations and caveats: Elevated TCRbeta diversity at day 60 was traced, in some patients, to surviving recipient T cells and thymic progenitors. The authors attributed T-cell counts and diversity one year after transplant mostly to newly produced T cells. Reportedly, alpha-beta T cells present about two months post-transplant originated from several hundred expanded clones of graft origin.

The CDR3 is 16 residues long. Trimming stripped 2 bases from V and 0 bases from J, with 8 bases between. Per germline, CDR1 ENHRY and CDR2 SYGVKD. The library targeted TCRbeta and was prepared with unique molecular identifiers. Each CDR3 protein gets one entry after TCRdb re-called the PCR reads with MiXCR. The sample lists fewer than 350,000 distinct CDR3 sequences, less than 9.5% occurring once. This clonotype was detected ten times or more. Antigen: not known. The specimen was peripheral blood, collected 360 days after TCRalphabeta/CD19-depleted stem cell transplant. The sequence was obtained from a female patient aged 2-10 years who had a stem cell transplant for Fanconi anemia, so the T cells may come from the graft donor. The chain links TRBV10-3 to TRBJ1-6; no clear D gene. CDR3 in amino acids: CAISERTSSYNSPLHF. Written as DNA, the CDR3 is TGTGCCATCAGTGAGCGGACTAGCTCCTATAATTCACCCCTCCACTTT.